A single sample is the source of the 31 T cell receptor beta chains below, sequenced in a study of OX40 agonist ivuxolimab in advanced cancers. Sequencing was performed with immunoSEQ multiplex PCR; in TCRdb, only in-frame clones are kept and a portion is missing. The sample includes 76,000 or so clones, 65% to 90% of them seen just once. This specimen consisted of CD4+ or CD8+ T cells sorted from blood, obtained in a trial of the OX40 agonist ivuxolimab. The receptors come from an adult with an advanced solid tumor such as melanoma, head and neck, liver or kidney cancer.

V is TRBV25-1 and J is TRBJ2-1; D not certain. With 4 bases removed from V and 9 bases from J, the gap between germline ends came to 16 bases. The length of the CDR3 is 14 residues. Germline V gives CDR1 MGHDK, CDR2 SYGVNS. CDR3 amino acids: CASSVSSANGEQFF. CDR3 DNA sequence: TGTGCCAGCAGTGTTTCCAGCGCGAATGGTGAGCAGTTCTTC.

V usage is TRBV6-5 and J usage is TRBJ2-3; no definite D call. Germline V CDR1 and CDR2: MNHEY, SVGAGI. CDR3 length: 14 amino acids. With 3 bases removed from V and 4 bases from J, the gap between germline ends came to 11 bases. This CDR3 is CASSYKIGADTQYF. The CDR3 region has the DNA TGTGCCAGCAGTTATAAAATAGGTGCAGATACGCAGTATTTT.

V gene TRBV7-2 combines with J gene TRBJ2-2, with D unresolved. V was cut by 2 bases and J by 9 bases, with 13 bases left in between. The CDR3 is made up of 14 amino acids. CDR1 is SGHTA, CDR2 FQGNSA, per germline. For the CDR3, the DNA is TGTGCCAGCAGCTTACTTTCCGCCAAGCGGGAGCTGTTTTTT. Translated: CASSLLSAKRELFF.

Only a few counts were recorded for this clone. Given the absence of the conserved phenylalanine or tryptophan at the CDR3 end, a read error is likely. The limits of the CDR3 on the DNA are not certain, so only TCRdb's listed CDR3 is given. The chain employs TRBV6-5 and TRBJ1-1. The CDR3 sequence runs 9 residues, both termini included. Germline V gene data show CDR1 as MNHEY and CDR2 as SVGAGI. The CDR3 reads CASSYGTRA.

The chain joins TRBV7-9 to TRBJ1-1; 11 nucleotides align to TRBD1. The CDR3 is made up of 17 amino acids. J gave up 1 base and V 4 bases, and 8 bases lay outside the gene matches. Germline V lookup: CDR1 SEHNR, CDR2 FQNEAQ (reference sequence). As DNA, the CDR3 is TGTGCCAGCAGCTCTCGGGGGGACAGGGGGAAGAACACTGAAGCTTTCTTT. Translation gives CASSSRGDRGKNTEAFF.

The chain combines TRBV27 with TRBJ1-3; D is uncertain. The CDR3 sequence is 16 residues long. The germline CDR1 and CDR2 sequences are MNHEY and SMNVEV (reference sequence). The V end lost 4 bases, the J end lost 0 bases, and 13 bases lay between the germline ends. The CDR3 reads CASSSQARISGNTIYF. CDR3 DNA: TGTGCCAGCAGTTCCCAGGCACGGATCTCTGGAAACACCATATATTTT.

CDR3 sequence (DNA): TGTGCCAGCAGCTTAGCTGGCGGGACCGGGGAGCTGTTTTTT. It codes for CASSLAGGTGELFF. The chain employs TRBV7-6 and TRBJ2-2; the D gene is possibly TRBD2 (5 bases). V was pared by 0 bases and J by 5 bases, with 7 bases between. This CDR3 region has 14 residues. CDR1 is SGHVS and CDR2 is FNYEAQ in the germline V gene.

The chain links TRBV11-3 to TRBJ2-5, with 11 bases matching TRBD2. V shed 1 base and J 3 bases; nucleotides not matched to a gene: 7. The germline V gene encodes CDR1 SGHNT and CDR2 YENEEA. This CDR3 is built from 17 residues. The CDR3: CASSLGTTSGGEETQYF. The CDR3 DNA follows: TGTGCCAGCAGCTTAGGGACTACTAGCGGGGGTGAAGAGACCCAGTACTTC.

This clone has just one count. The chain employs TRBV27 and TRBJ1-1, with 7 bases fitting TRBD1. V gave up 9 bases and J gave up 1 base; unmatched junction bases: 11. The length of the CDR3 is 15 residues. Per the germline V gene, CDR1 is MNHEY and CDR2 is SMNVEV (reference sequence). Written as DNA, the CDR3 is TGTGCCAGTAAGGGGGCCGGAAGACCGAACACTGAAGCTTTCTTT. Protein sequence: CASKGAGRPNTEAFF.

This sequence joins TRBV5-1 and TRBJ2-7, with TRBD2 identical over 8 bases. CDR3 length equals 15 residues. Germline V gene lookup returns CDR1 SGHRS and CDR2 YFSETQ. The junction had 9 bases not matched to a gene; V was cut back by 6 bases and J by 1 base. The CDR3 protein is CASKEGTGGSYEQYF. CDR3 nucleotide sequence: TGCGCCAGCAAGGAGGGAACGGGGGGGTCCTACGAGCAGTACTTC.

The chain has TRBV11-1 and TRBJ2-7; D possibly matches TRBD1 or TRBD2 (5 bases each). V was shortened by 3 bases and J by 6 bases, with 12 bases between the two germline ends. The CDR3 length is 13 residues. Germline lookup yields CDR1 SGHAT and CDR2 FQDESV (reference sequence). CDR3 in amino acids: CASSFRQGAEQYF. The CDR3, as DNA: TGTGCCAGCAGCTTTCGTCAGGGAGCCGAGCAGTACTTC.

The chain carries TRBV6-6 and TRBJ1-5; D is ambiguous. The CDR3 extends over 10 amino acids. Trimming shortened V by 6 bases and J by 9 bases, and 6 bases separated the two germline ends. CDR1 is MNHNY, CDR2 SVGAGI, per germline (reference sequence). The CDR3 DNA is TGTGCCAGCAGCCTTCGGCCCCAGCATTTT. This encodes CASSLRPQHF.

The chain combines TRBV10-3 with TRBJ1-4; D uncertain. V lost 3 bases and J lost 7, with 12 bases in between. The CDR3 length is 14 residues. Germline V CDR1 and CDR2: ENHRY, SYGVKD. The CDR3 coding sequence is TGTGCCATCAGTGATGGGCAGGTCGGTGAAAAACTGTTTTTT. It translates to CAISDGQVGEKLFF.

This clone was seen only once. The chain links TRBV7-2 to TRBJ1-2; no firm D call. In germline, CDR1 is SGHTA, CDR2 FQGNSA. The V end lost 3 bases, the J end lost 3 bases, and 5 bases lay between the germline ends. The CDR3 length is 12 residues. CDR3 bases: TGTGCCAGCAGCTTTGGGCACTATGGCTACACCTTC. It codes for CASSFGHYGYTF.

The rearrangement joins TRBV4-2 to TRBJ2-5, with a possible D match to TRBD2 (7 bases). From germline, CDR1 is LGHNA and CDR2 YNFKEQ. This CDR3 is built from 14 residues. V lost 0 bases, J lost 4 bases, and 9 bases lay in between. CDR3 DNA sequence: TGTGCCAGCAGCCAAGATCGGGGGGCAGAGACCCAGTACTTC. Translating gives CASSQDRGAETQYF.

This chain uses TRBV4-1 with TRBJ1-5, with 7 positions matching TRBD1. Germline lookup yields CDR1 MGHRA and CDR2 YSYEKL. This CDR3 is 18 amino acids long. V shed 1 base, J shed 1 base, and the junction held 10 bases outside the gene matches. The CDR3 reads CASSQVGRGLWSNQPQHF. The CDR3 region has the DNA TGCGCCAGCAGCCAAGTGGGAAGGGGGCTATGGAGCAATCAGCCCCAGCATTTT.

In its sample, this clone was seen once. This chain links TRBV30 with TRBJ2-3; 9 positions match TRBD2. With V trimmed by 7 bases and J by 3 bases, 8 bases remained unmatched. Germline V gene data show CDR1 as GTSNPN and CDR2 as SVGIG (reference sequence). This CDR3 has 14 residues. The CDR3 DNA reads TGTGCCTCCCAGTCTAGCGGGGTTACAGATACGCAGTATTTT. This gives the protein CASQSSGVTDTQYF.

This clone was picked up one time. The V gene is TRBV27, the J gene TRBJ1-2; 7 bases are a match to TRBD1. The germline V gene has CDR1 MNHEY and CDR2 SMNVEV (reference sequence). Germline trimming cut 4 bases from V and 8 bases from J; bases unmatched to any gene: 4. This CDR3 spans 12 amino acids. CDR3 sequence reads: CASSSNRGGYTF. In DNA, the CDR3 is TGTGCCAGCAGTTCAAACAGGGGAGGCTACACCTTC.

The DNA of the CDR3 is TGTGCCAGCAGGTTGGAGATGAACACTGAAGCTTTCTTT. Protein: CASRLEMNTEAFF. The rearrangement joins TRBV6-5 to TRBJ1-1, with D unresolved. The CDR3 runs to 13 residues. Trimming took off 6 bases at V and 0 bases at J, with 8 bases between the two ends. Per germline, CDR1 MNHEY and CDR2 SVGAGI.

The chain joins TRBV5-8 to TRBJ2-3; D remains unclear. CDR1 and CDR2 (germline): SGHTS, YDEGEE. V was pared by 4 bases and J by 6 bases, with 18 bases between. This CDR3 is built from 15 residues. This CDR3 reads CASSPGRLNGDTQYF. CDR3 DNA: TGTGCCAGCAGCCCGGGCCGTCTGAATGGGGATACGCAGTATTTT. Using reference TRBV5-8 and TRBJ2-3 for the parts outside the CDR3, the full variable domain is EAGVTQSPTHLIKTRGQQATLRCSPISGHTSVYWYQQALGLGLQFLLWYDEGEERNRGNFPPRFSGRQFPNYSSELNVNALELEDSALYLCASSPGRLNGDTQYFGPGTRLTVL.

This chain joins TRBV18 and TRBJ2-6; TRBD1 or TRBD2 may be the D gene (5 bases each). The CDR3 is 17 amino acids. V was clipped by 0 bases and J by 0 bases, with 9 bases between them. Germline V lookup: CDR1 KGHSH, CDR2 LQKENI. This CDR3 reads CASSPPGRLSGANVLTF. The CDR3 DNA follows: TGTGCCAGCTCACCACCGGGACGGCTCTCTGGGGCCAACGTCCTGACTTTC.

Here the CDR3 reads CASSLVGNYDNEQFF. CDR3 DNA: TGTGCCAGCAGCTTAGTAGGGAATTACGACAATGAGCAGTTCTTC. This sequence joins TRBV7-3 and TRBJ2-1, with unresolved D. Germline V gives CDR1 SGHTA, CDR2 FQGTGA. V gave up 2 bases and J gave up 5 bases, with 13 bases separating them. This CDR3 contains 15 residues.

The chain has TRBV27 and TRBJ2-3; 8 bases line up with TRBD1. V gave up 6 bases and J gave up 3 bases; unmatched junction bases: 8. Germline values: CDR1 MNHEY, CDR2 SMNVEV (reference sequence). The CDR3 has 15 amino acids. The CDR3 DNA sequence: TGTGCCAGCAGCCCAGACAGGGGAGGAACAGATACGCAGTATTTT. This translates into CASSPDRGGTDTQYF.

The rearrangement uses TRBV18 and TRBJ2-7; 7 bases match TRBD1. The V gene's germline CDR1 is KGHSH and CDR2 LQKENI. J gave up 4 bases and V 6 bases, and 12 bases lay outside the gene matches. The CDR3 covers 15 residues. Written as DNA, the CDR3 is TGTGCCAGCTCCCGGACAGGCCTACCTCCTTACGAGCAGTACTTC. This sequence encodes CASSRTGLPPYEQYF.

This clone was seen a few times. The chain employs TRBV19 and TRBJ1-1; no firm D call. V lost 6 bases and J lost 3, with 14 bases in between. Germline CDR1 is LNHDA and CDR2 is SQIVND (reference sequence). This CDR3 is built from 14 residues. This CDR3 is CASSPPEWYTEAFF. CDR3 nucleotide sequence: TGTGCCAGTAGCCCGCCGGAGTGGTACACTGAAGCTTTCTTT.

CDR3 coding DNA: TGTGCCATCAGTGAAGCCGGGTACGAGCAGTACTTC. Amino acids: CAISEAGYEQYF. The chain employs TRBV10-3 and TRBJ2-7; the D is unclear. Trimming stripped 3 bases from V and 4 bases from J, with 7 bases between. Germline V gene lookup returns CDR1 ENHRY and CDR2 SYGVKD. This CDR3 spans 12 amino acids.

The rearrangement links TRBV7-9 to TRBJ2-6; D possibly corresponds to TRBD1 (6 bases). The CDR3 length is 15 residues. Trimming pared 0 bases from V and 6 bases from J, leaving 9 bases between. Looked up from germline, CDR1 is SEHNR and CDR2 is FQNEAQ (reference sequence). CDR3 coding DNA: TGTGCCAGCAGCTTAGCCAGGGGTGCGGCCAACGTCCTGACTTTC. Translated, it gives CASSLARGAANVLTF.

A single count supports this clone. J is TRBJ1-2 and V is TRBV19, with D tentatively TRBD1 (5 bases). CDR1 is LNHDA and CDR2 is SQIVND in the germline V gene (reference sequence). V gave up 3 bases and J gave up 3 bases, with 11 bases separating them. The CDR3 length is 14 residues. The CDR3 reads CASSIQGGYYGYTF. In DNA, the CDR3 is TGTGCCAGTAGTATCCAGGGTGGATACTATGGCTACACCTTC.

The chain uses TRBV7-8 and TRBJ2-7, with TRBD1 matching 7 bases. Germline V CDR1 and CDR2: SGHVS, FQNEAQ. V lost 7 bases to trimming and J lost 0 bases; unmatched junction nucleotides: 15. This CDR3 has 17 residues. The DNA of the CDR3 is TGTGCCAGCACCCAGGCCAAAGACAGGGCTATCTCCTACGAGCAGTACTTC. Translated: CASTQAKDRAISYEQYF.

Only one count was recorded for this clone. The chain uses TRBV19 and TRBJ1-6; D unresolved. CDR1 and CDR2 from the germline V gene are LNHDA and SQIVND (reference sequence). This CDR3 is 13 amino acids long. The ends were cut back, 7 bases at V and 1 base at J, with 5 bases in the middle. CDR3 residues: CASTASYNSPLHF. The CDR3 DNA reads TGTGCCAGTACCGCTTCCTATAATTCACCCCTCCACTTT. Variable domain in full (rest from reference TRBV19 and TRBJ1-6): DGGITQSPKYLFRKEGQNVTLSCEQNLNHDAMYWYRQDPGQGLRLIYYSQIVNDFQKGDIAEGYSVSREKKESFPLTVTSAQKNPTAFYLCASTASYNSPLHFGNGTRLTVT.

This clone showed up just a few times. CDR3 region: CASSWGAGGGGYTF. Here the CDR3 DNA reads TGTGCCAGCAGCTGGGGAGCAGGGGGAGGTGGCTACACCTTC. The chain uses TRBV5-6 and TRBJ1-2, with TRBD1 matching over 7 bases. CDR3 size: 14 residues. Germline CDR1 SGHDT, CDR2 YYEEEE. The V gene end was trimmed by 3 bases and the J gene end by 7 bases; junction bases not matched to a gene: 9.